Presented here are 9 T cell receptor beta chains from one specimen sequenced in a study of T cell responses to AZD1222 COVID-19 vaccine. Repertoires were generated with immunoSEQ multiplex PCR, while TCRdb's copy carries only in-frame clones and drops some. The sample holds approximately 99,000 clones; about 82% are singletons and the top ten take about 3.3%. Material: peripheral blood, obtained on day 0 of AZD1222 vaccination. The receptors here all came from an adult in good health.

This clone occurred a few times. This chain joins TRBV6-1 and TRBJ1-5, with 8 bases identical to TRBD1. Germline V gives CDR1 MNHNS, CDR2 SASEGT. The CDR3 length is 15 residues. The V and J ends lost 2 bases and 9 bases, in that order; junction bases with no gene match: 9. CDR3 loop: CASSERETGVWPQHF. The DNA of the CDR3 is TGTGCCAGCAGTGAAAGAGAGACAGGGGTATGGCCCCAGCATTTT.

The chain employs TRBV6-5 and TRBJ2-7; tentative D call: TRBD1 (6 bases). CDR1 and CDR2 from the germline V gene are MNHEY and SVGAGI. V lost 6 bases and J lost 5, with 14 bases in between. This CDR3 has 13 amino acids. CDR3 sequence reads: CASRDSNNHEQYF. The DNA of the CDR3 is TGTGCCAGCAGGGACAGTAACAACCACGAGCAGTACTTC.

The chain is built from TRBV11-1 and TRBJ2-7; D is unclear. There are 13 residues in the CDR3. Trimming took 8 bases from V and 4 from J, leaving 15 bases between them. The V gene's germline CDR1 is SGHAT and CDR2 FQDESV (reference sequence). CDR3 coding DNA: TGTGCCAGCTCCCCTAACATAAGATACGAGCAGTACTTC. Protein sequence: CASSPNIRYEQYF.

The V call is TRBV11-2, the J call TRBJ2-4; D is unresolved. Germline lookup yields CDR1 SGHAT and CDR2 FQNNGV. V shed 5 bases and J shed 1 base, with 12 bases lying between them. This CDR3 is built from 15 residues. CDR3 in DNA: TGTGCCAGCAGCCCATTCTCCGGGGCCAAAAACATTCAGTACTTC. Amino acid sequence: CASSPFSGAKNIQYF.

This sequence joins TRBV28 and TRBJ1-1; no reliable D call. The V and J ends lost 10 bases and 5 bases respectively, with 14 bases between them. CDR3 length: 12 amino acids. Germline V CDR1 and CDR2: MDHEN, SYDVKM. The CDR3 region has the DNA TGTGCCACCAAACGGATGGTGACTGAAGCTTTCTTT. Amino acids: CATKRMVTEAFF.

The rearrangement links TRBV3-1 (or the pseudogene TRBV3-2) to TRBJ1-5, with D tentatively TRBD1 (6 bases). Germline values: CDR1 LGHDT, CDR2 YNNKEL (reference sequence). V was clipped by 7 bases and J by 3 bases, with 13 bases between them. The CDR3 is 14 residues long. In DNA form, the CDR3 reads TGTGCCAGCACCCCGGGACACTCCAATCAGCCCCAGCATTTT. It codes for CASTPGHSNQPQHF.

In its sample, this clone was seen a few times. The chain uses TRBV7-9 and TRBJ1-4; the D gene is possibly TRBD1 (5 bases). This CDR3 has 15 amino acids. The V and J ends lost 3 bases and 5 bases respectively, with 13 bases between them. The germline V gene has CDR1 SEHNR and CDR2 FQNEAQ (reference sequence). As DNA, the CDR3 is TGTGCCAGCAGCTTGGGGGTCAGGGAAAATGAAAAACTGTTTTTT. Its protein is CASSLGVRENEKLFF.

The chain carries TRBV27 and TRBJ1-5; 10 nucleotides match TRBD1. Germline V gene sequence: CDR1 MNHEY, CDR2 SMNVEV (reference sequence). J gave up 7 bases and V 4 bases, and 10 bases lay outside the gene matches. The CDR3 runs 16 residues. The DNA for the CDR3 is TGTGCCAGCAGTTCCCGGAATTGGGACAGGGGCCAGCCCCAGCATTTT. Residues: CASSSRNWDRGQPQHF.

The V call is TRBV11-3, the J call TRBJ1-6; D remains unclear. This CDR3 is built from 14 residues. Trimming pared 4 bases from V and 8 bases from J, leaving 12 bases between. Germline V lookup: CDR1 SGHNT, CDR2 YENEEA. CDR3 residues: CASSYGFSDSPLHF. The CDR3 DNA follows: TGTGCCAGCAGCTACGGGTTTAGCGATTCACCCCTCCACTTT.